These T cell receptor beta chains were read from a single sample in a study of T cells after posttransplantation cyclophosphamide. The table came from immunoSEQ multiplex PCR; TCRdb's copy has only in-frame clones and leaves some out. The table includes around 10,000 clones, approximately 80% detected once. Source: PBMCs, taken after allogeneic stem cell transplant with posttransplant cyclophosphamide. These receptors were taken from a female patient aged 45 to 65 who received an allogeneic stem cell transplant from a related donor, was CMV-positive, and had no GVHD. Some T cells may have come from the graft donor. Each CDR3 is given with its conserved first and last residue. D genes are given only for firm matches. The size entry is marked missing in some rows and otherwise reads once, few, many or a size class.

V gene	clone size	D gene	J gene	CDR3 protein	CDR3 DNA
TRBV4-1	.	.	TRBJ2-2	CASSQVAVTGELFF	TGCGCCAGCAGCCAGGTGGCAGTAACCGGGGAGCTGTTTTTT
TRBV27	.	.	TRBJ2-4	CASSISGAVAKNIQYF	TGTGCCAGCAGTATTAGTGGGGCAGTAGCCAAAAACATTCAGTACTTC
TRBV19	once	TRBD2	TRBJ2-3	CASSIATGTSPGWDTQYF	TGTGCCAGTAGTATAGCCACCGGGACTAGTCCAGGTTGGGATACGCAGTATTTT
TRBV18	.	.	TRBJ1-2	CASTTVLYGYTF	TGTGCCAGCACGACAGTGCTCTATGGCTACACCTTC
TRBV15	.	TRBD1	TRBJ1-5	CATSRRQGAGQPQHF	TGTGCCACCAGCAGGCGACAGGGGGCAGGTCAGCCCCAGCATTTT
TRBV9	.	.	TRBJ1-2	CASSVEQGNYGYTF	TGTGCCAGCAGCGTCGAACAGGGAAACTATGGCTACACCTTC
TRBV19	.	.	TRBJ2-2	CASSISVTGELFF	TGTGCCAGTAGTATATCGGTCACCGGGGAGCTGTTTTTT
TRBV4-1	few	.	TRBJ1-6	CASSQVWGDSPLHF	TGCGCCAGCAGCCAAGTTTGGGGGGATTCACCCCTCCACTTT
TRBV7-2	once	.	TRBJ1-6	CASSLEGQGSSPLHF	TGTGCCAGCAGCTTAGAGGGGCAGGGGAGTTCACCCCTCCACTTT
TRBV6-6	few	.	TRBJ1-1	CASRTTRGVSDAFF	TGTGCCAGCAGGACCACAAGGGGTGTTTCGGATGCTTTCTTT
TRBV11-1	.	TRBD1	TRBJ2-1	CASSLPGQGEDEQFF	TGTGCCAGCAGCCTCCCGGGACAGGGGGAGGATGAGCAGTTCTTC
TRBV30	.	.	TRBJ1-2	CAWRTTLGTRSGYTF	TGTGCCTGGAGGACAACACTCGGGACAAGGTCTGGCTACACCTTC
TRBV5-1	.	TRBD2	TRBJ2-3	CASSLGASGGVTDTQYF	TGCGCCAGCAGCTTGGGGGCTAGCGGGGGGGTCACAGATACGCAGTATTTT
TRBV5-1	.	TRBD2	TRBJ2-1	CASSLIVGREGNEQFF	TGCGCCAGCAGCTTGATCGTAGGCAGGGAGGGCAATGAGCAGTTCTTC
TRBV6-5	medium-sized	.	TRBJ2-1	CASRGGQPNNEQFF	TGTGCCAGCAGGGGGGGACAGCCCAACAATGAGCAGTTCTTC
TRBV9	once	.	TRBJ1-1	CASSVGGTLNTEAFF	TGTGCCAGCAGCGTTGGAGGGACCTTGAACACTGAAGCTTTCTTT
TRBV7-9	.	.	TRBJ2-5	CASSSAGETQYF	TGTGCCAGCAGCTCTGCGGGAGAGACCCAGTACTTC
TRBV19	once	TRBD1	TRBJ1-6	CASKNPPGQGFNSPLHF	TGTGCCAGTAAGAACCCTCCGGGACAGGGGTTTAATTCACCCCTCCACTTT
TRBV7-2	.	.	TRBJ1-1	CASSNRQHTEAFF	TGTGCCAGCAGCAACCGACAGCACACTGAAGCTTTCTTT
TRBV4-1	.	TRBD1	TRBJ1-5	CASSQDYGTGGGQPQHF	TGCGCCAGCAGCCAAGATTATGGGACAGGGGGCGGTCAGCCCCAGCATTTT
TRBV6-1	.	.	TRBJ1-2	CASSETAIYGYTF	TGTGCCAGCAGTGAAACTGCGATCTATGGCTACACCTTC
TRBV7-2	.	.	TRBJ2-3	CASVRGQTTDTQYF	TGTGCCAGCGTACGAGGACAGACGACAGATACGCAGTATTTT
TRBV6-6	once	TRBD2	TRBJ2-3	CASRLASTDTQYF	TGTGCCAGCAGACTAGCGAGCACAGATACGCAGTATTTT
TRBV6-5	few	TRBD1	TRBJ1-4	CASSSPGQGNEKLFF	TGTGCCAGCAGTTCCCCGGGACAGGGGAATGAAAAACTGTTTTTT
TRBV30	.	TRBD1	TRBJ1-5	CAWSVWGQGINQPQHF	TGTGCCTGGAGTGTATGGGGACAGGGGATCAATCAGCCCCAGCATTTT
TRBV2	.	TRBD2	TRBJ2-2	CASSEGGGSNTGELFF	TGTGCCAGCAGTGAAGGCGGGGGGTCCAACACCGGGGAGCTGTTTTTT
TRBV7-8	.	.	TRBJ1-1	CASSLHYTPGVNTEAFF	TGTGCCAGCAGCTTACACTACACCCCCGGGGTGAACACTGAAGCTTTCTTT